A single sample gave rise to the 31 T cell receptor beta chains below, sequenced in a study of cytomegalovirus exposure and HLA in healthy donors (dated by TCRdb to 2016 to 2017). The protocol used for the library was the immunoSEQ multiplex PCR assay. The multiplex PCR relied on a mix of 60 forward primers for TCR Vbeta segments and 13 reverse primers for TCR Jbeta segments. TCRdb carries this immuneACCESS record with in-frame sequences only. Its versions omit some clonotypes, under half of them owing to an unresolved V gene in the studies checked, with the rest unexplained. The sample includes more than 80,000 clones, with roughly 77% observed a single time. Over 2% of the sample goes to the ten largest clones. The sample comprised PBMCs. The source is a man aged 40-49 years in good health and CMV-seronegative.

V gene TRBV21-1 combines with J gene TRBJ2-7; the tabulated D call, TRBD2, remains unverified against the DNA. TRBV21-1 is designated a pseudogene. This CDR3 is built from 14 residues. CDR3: CASSPPLSCYEQYF. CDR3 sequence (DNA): TGTGCCAGCAGCCCCCCCCTTTCGTGTTACGAGCAGTACTTC.

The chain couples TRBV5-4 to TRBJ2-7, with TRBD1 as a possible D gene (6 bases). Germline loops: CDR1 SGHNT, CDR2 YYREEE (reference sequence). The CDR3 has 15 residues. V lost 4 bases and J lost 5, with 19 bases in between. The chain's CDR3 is CASSRMGALRDEQYF. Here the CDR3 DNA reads TGTGCCAGCAGCCGCATGGGGGCCCTAAGGGACGAGCAGTACTTC.

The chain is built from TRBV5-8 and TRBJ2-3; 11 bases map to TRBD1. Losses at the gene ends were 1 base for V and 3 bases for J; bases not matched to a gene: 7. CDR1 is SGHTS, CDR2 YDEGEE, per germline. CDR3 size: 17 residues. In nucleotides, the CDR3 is TGTGCCAGCAGCTTGAGGGGCGGACAGGGGGCAACAGATACGCAGTATTTT. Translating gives CASSLRGGQGATDTQYF.

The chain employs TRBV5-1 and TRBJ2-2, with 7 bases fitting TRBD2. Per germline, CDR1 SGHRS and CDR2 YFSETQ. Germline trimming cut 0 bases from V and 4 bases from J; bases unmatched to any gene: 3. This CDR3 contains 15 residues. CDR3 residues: CASSLASGATGELFF. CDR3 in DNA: TGCGCCAGCAGCTTGGCCAGCGGGGCCACCGGGGAGCTGTTTTTT. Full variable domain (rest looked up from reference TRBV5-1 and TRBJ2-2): KAGVTQTPRYLIKTRGQQVTLSCSPISGHRSVSWYQQTPGQGLQFLFEYFSETQRNKGNFPGRFSGRQFSNSRSEMNVSTLELGDSALYLCASSLASGATGELFFGEGSRLTVL.

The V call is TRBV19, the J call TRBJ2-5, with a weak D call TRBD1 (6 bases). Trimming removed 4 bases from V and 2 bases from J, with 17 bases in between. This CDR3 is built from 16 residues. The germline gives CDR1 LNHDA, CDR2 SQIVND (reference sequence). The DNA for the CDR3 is TGTGCCAGTAGTACTCCCCGGACAGCCACACAAGAGACCCAGTACTTC. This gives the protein CASSTPRTATQETQYF.

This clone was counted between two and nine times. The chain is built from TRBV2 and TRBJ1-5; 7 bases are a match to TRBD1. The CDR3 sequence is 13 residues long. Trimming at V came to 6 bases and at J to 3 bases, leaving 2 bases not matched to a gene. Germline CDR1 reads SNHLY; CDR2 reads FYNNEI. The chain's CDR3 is CASRGQINQPQHF. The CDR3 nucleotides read TGTGCCAGCAGGGGACAGATCAATCAGCCCCAGCATTTT.

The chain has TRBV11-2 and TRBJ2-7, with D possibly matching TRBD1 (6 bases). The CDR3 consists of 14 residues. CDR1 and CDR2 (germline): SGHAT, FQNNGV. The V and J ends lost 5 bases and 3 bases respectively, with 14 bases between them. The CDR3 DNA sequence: TGTGCCAGCAGCCCCACAAGGGGGAACTACGAGCAGTACTTC. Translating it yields CASSPTRGNYEQYF. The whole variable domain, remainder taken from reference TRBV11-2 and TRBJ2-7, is EAGVAQSPRYKIIEKRQSVAFWCNPISGHATLYWYQQILGQGPKLLIQFQNNGVVDDSQLPKDRFSAERLKGVDSTLKIQPAKLEDSAVYLCASSPTRGNYEQYFGPGTRLTVT.

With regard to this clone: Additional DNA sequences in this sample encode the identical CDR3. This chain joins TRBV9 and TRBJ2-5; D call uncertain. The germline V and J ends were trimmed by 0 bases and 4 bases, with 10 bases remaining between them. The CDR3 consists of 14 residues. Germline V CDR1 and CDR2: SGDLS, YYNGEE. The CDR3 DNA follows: TGTGCCAGCAGCGTAGGGTCCGGCGGAGAGACCCAGTACTTC. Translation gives CASSVGSGGETQYF.

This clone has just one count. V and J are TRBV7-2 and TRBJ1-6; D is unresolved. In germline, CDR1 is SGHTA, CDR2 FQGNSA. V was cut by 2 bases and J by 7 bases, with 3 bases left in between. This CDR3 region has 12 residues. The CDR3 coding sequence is TGTGCCAGCAGCTTAACAAATTCACCCCTCCACTTT. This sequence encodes CASSLTNSPLHF. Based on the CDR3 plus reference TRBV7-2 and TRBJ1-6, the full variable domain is GAGVSQSPSNKVTEKGKDVELRCDPISGHTALYWYRQSLGQGLEFLIYFQGNSAPDKSGLPSDRFSAERTGGSVSTLTIQRTQQEDSAVYLCASSLTNSPLHFGNGTRLTVT.

The CDR3 loop reads CATSRDGGWNTIYF. In DNA, the CDR3 is TGTGCCACCAGCAGAGATGGGGGCTGGAACACCATATATTTT. The V gene is TRBV15, the J gene TRBJ1-3, with D perhaps matching TRBD1 (6 bases). The V end lost 0 bases, the J end lost 7 bases, and 10 bases lay between the germline ends. The CDR3 sequence is 14 residues long. Germline CDR1 reads LNHNV; CDR2 reads YYDKDF (reference sequence).

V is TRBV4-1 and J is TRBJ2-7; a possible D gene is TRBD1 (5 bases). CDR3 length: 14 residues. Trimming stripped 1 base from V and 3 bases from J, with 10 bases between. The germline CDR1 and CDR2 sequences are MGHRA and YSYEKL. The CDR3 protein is CASSQAAGIYEQYF. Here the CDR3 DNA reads TGCGCCAGCAGCCAAGCGGCAGGGATCTACGAGCAGTACTTC.

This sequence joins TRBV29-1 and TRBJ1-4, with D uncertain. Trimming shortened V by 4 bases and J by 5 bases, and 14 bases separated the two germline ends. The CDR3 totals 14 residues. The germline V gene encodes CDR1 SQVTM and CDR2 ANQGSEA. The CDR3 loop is CSVGVGSSNEKLFF. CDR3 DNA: TGCAGCGTTGGGGTGGGCAGTTCAAATGAAAAACTGTTTTTT.

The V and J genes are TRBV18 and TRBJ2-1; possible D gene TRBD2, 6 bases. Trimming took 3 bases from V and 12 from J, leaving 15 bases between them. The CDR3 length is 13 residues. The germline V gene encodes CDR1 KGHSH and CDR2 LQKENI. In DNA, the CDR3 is TGTGCCAGCTCACCGGCACTAGCAGTAGGGCAGTTCTTC. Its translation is CASSPALAVGQFF.

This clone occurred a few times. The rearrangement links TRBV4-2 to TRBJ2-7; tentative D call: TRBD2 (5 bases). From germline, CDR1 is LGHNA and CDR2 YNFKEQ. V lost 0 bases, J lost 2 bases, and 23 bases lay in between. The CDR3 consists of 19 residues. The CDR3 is CASSQDIPPISAAAYEQYF. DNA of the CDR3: TGTGCCAGCAGCCAAGATATCCCCCCCATTTCAGCGGCGGCCTACGAGCAGTACTTC.

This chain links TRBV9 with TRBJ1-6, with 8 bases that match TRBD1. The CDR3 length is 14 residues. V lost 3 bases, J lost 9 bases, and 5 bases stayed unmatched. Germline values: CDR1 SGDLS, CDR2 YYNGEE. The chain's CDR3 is CASSGQGSGSPLHF. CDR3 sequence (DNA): TGTGCCAGCAGCGGACAGGGGTCTGGTTCACCCCTCCACTTT.

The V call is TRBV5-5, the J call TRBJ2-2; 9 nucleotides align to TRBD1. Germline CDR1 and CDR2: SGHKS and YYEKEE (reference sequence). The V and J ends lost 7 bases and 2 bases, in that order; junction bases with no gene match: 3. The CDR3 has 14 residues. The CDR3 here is CASADRGNTGELFF. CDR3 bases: TGTGCCAGCGCGGACAGGGGAAACACCGGGGAGCTGTTTTTT.

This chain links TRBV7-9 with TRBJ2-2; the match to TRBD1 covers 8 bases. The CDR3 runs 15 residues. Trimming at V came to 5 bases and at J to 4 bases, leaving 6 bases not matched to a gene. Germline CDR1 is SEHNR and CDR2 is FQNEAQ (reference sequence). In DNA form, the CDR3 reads TGTGCCAGCAGCGCCCAGACAGGGGTCACCGGGGAGCTGTTTTTT. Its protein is CASSAQTGVTGELFF.

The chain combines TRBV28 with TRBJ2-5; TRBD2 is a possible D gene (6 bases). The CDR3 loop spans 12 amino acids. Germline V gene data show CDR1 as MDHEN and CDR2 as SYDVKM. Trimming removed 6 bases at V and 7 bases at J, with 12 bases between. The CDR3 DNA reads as TGTGCCAGCAGAATACTCGGGGGGACCCAGTACTTC. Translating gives CASRILGGTQYF.

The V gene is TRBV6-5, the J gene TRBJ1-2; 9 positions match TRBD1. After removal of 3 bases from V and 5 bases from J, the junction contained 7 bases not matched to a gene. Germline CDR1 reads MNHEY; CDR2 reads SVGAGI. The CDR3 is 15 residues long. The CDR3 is CASSYDRGSTYGYTF. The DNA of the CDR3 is TGTGCCAGCAGTTATGACAGGGGGAGTACTTATGGCTACACCTTC.

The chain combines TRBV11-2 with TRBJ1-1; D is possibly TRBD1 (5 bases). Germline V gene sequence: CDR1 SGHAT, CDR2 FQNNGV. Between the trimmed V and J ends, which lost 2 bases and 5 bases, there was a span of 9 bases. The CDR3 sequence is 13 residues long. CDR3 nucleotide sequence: TGTGCCAGCAGCTTACAGGGTAGAACTGAAGCTTTCTTT. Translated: CASSLQGRTEAFF.

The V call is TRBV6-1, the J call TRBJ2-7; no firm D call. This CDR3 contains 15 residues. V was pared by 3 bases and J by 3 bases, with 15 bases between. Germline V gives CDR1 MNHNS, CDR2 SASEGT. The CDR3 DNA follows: TGTGCCAGCAGTGACATCGGTCAAACAGACTACGAGCAGTACTTC. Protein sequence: CASSDIGQTDYEQYF.

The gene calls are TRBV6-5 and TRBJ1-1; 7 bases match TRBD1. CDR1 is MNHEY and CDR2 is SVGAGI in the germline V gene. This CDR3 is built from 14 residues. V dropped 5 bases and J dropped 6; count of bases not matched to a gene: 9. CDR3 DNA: TGTGCCAGCAGTAGTACAGGGGTAATCTCTGAAGCTTTCTTT. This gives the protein CASSSTGVISEAFF.

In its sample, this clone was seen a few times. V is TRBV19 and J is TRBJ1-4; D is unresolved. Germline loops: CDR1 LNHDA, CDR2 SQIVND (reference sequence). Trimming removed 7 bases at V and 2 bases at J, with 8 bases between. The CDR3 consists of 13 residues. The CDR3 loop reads CASTAETNEKLFF. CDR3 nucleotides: TGTGCCAGTACGGCGGAGACTAATGAAAAACTGTTTTTT.

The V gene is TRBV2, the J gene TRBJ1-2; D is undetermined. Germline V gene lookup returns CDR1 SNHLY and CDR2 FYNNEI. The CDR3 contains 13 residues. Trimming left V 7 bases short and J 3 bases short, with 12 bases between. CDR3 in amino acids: CASKPDTHYGYTF. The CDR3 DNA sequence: TGTGCCAGCAAACCAGACACACACTATGGCTACACCTTC.

Written as DNA, the CDR3 is TGTGCCAGCAGCATTAGCGGGGGCGCGAACACCGGGGAGCTGTTTTTT. Protein: CASSISGGANTGELFF. This chain joins TRBV7-3 and TRBJ2-2; 9 bases agree with TRBD2. V lost 5 bases and J lost 0; bases outside the gene matches: 4. The CDR3 contains 16 residues. CDR1 SGHTA and CDR2 FQGTGA come from the germline V gene.

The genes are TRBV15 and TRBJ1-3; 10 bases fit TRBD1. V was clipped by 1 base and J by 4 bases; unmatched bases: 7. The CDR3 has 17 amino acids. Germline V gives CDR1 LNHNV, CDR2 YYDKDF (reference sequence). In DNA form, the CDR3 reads TGTGCCACCAGCAGAGGACGAGACAGGGGGCCGGGAAACACCATATATTTT. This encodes CATSRGRDRGPGNTIYF.

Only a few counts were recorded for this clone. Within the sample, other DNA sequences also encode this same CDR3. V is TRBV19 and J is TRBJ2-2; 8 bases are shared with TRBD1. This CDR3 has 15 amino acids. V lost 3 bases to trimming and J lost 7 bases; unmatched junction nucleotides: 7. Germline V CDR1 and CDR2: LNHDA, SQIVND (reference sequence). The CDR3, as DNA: TGTGCCAGTAGTATGGGAACAGGGGGTCACGGGGAGCTGTTTTTT. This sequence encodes CASSMGTGGHGELFF.

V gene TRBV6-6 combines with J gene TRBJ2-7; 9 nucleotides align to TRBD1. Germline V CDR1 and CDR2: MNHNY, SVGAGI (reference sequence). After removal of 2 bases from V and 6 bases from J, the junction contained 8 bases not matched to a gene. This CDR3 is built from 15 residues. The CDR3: CASSYVGTGTREQYF. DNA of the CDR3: TGTGCCAGCAGTTACGTCGGGACAGGGACTCGCGAGCAGTACTTC.

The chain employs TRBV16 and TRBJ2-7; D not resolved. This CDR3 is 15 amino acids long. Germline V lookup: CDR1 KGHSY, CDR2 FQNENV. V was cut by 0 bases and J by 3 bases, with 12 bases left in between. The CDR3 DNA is TGTGCCAGCAGCCAATCCAGGCAGATAAGCTACGAGCAGTACTTC. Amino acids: CASSQSRQISYEQYF.

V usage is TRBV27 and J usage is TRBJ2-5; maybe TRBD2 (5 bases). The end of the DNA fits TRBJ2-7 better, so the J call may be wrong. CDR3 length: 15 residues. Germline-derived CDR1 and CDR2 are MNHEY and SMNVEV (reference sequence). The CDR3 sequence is CASSLMLGSSYEQYF. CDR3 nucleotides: TGTGCCAGCAGTTTAATGTTAGGGAGCTCCTACGAGCAGTACTTC.

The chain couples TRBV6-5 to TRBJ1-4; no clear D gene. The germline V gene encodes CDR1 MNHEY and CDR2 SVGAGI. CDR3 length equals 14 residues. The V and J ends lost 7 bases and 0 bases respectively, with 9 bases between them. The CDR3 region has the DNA TGTGCCAGCAAACCGGGGTCAACTAATGAAAAACTGTTTTTT. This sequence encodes CASKPGSTNEKLFF.